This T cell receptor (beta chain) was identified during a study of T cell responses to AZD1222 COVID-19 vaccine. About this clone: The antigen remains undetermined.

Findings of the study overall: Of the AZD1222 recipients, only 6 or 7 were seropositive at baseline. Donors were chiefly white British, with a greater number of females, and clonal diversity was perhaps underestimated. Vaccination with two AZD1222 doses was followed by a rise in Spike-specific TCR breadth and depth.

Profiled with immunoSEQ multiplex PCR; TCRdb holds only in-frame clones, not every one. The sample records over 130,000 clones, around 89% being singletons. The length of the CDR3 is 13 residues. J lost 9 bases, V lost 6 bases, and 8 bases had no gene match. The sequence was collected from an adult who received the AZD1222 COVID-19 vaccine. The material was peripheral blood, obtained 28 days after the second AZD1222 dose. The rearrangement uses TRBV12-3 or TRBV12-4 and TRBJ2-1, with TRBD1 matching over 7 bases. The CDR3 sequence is CASRVDRAGEQFF. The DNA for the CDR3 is TGTGCCAGCAGAGTCGACAGGGCGGGTGAGCAGTTCTTC.